This entry concerns a single T cell receptor (beta chain). Antigen unknown. This sample is part of a study of T-cell memory formation after mild COVID-19. General study points: CD4+ contracting clones lay mainly in CM and EM, CD8+ ones in EMRA. Researchers could not confirm that second-wave clones peaking on day 37 targeted SARS-CoV-2.

Germline CDR1 is ENHRY and CDR2 is SYGVKD. The CDR3 contains 16 residues. The V end lost 6 bases, the J end lost 0 bases, and 15 bases lay between the germline ends. Barcoded TCR alpha and TCR beta cDNA libraries with UMIs came from 5'RACE using constant-segment primers. TCRdb processed the 5' RACE reads anew with MiXCR; each CDR3 protein has one entry. The sample lists around 80,000 distinct CDR3 sequences, 9.5% to 15% occurring once. What was sequenced was PBMCs or a T cell subset sorted from them (not recorded which). The clonotype was recovered from a man younger than 30 who had mild COVID-19 (a few samples of this study predate the infection). Cell type and time point are not known. The chain recombines TRBV10-3 with TRBJ2-1; D not resolved. The CDR3 here is CAIRNPAASSYNEQFF. As DNA, the CDR3 is TGTGCCATCAGGAACCCCGCGGCGAGCTCCTACAATGAGCAGTTCTTC.